This T cell receptor (beta chain) was sequenced for a study of molecular identifiers for immune sequencing clone quantification. Germline-derived CDR1 and CDR2 are LGHNA and YSLEER. Trimming took 5 bases from V and 2 from J, leaving 19 bases between them. The CDR3 is 16 residues long. TCRdb used MiXCR to reprocess the PCR reads, holding one entry per CDR3 protein. The table shows about 300,000 distinct CDR3 sequences, with over 20% occurring only once. The sorting of naive CD8 T cells used the CD8+CD4-CCR7+CD45RA+ phenotype. The rearrangement joins TRBV4-3 to TRBJ2-7, with D maybe TRBD1 (6 bases). Material: naive CD8+ T cells from blood, with Jurkat cell RNA spiked in. Specified subset: FACS-sorted CD8+CD4-CCR7+CD45RA+ naive T cells. The TCR comes from a human donor in good health. Some libraries in this study had Jurkat cell RNA spiked in. The CDR3 region is CASSSNPTGKAYEQYF. The CDR3 DNA sequence: TGCGCCAGCAGCTCTAACCCGACAGGAAAAGCCTACGAGCAGTACTTC.